A selection of T cell receptor beta chains follows, all from one sample in a study of T cells in Graves' hyperthyroidism and ophthalmopathy. One entry per CDR3 protein, called by TCRdb with MiXCR from the multiplex PCR reads. Here the sample spans approximately 700,000 distinct CDR3 sequences, less than 20% being singletons. The sequenced material came from blood. The receptor source for this set is a man aged 18 to 29 with Graves' hyperthyroidism. Both conserved end residues are part of each CDR3. The D gene is left open where the match is weak. The listing skips clone size in some rows; elsewhere it reads once, few, many or a size class.

j_call	v_call	d_call	clone_size	cdr3_aa	cdr3_nt
TRBJ1-1	TRBV15	-	-	CATSRELNTEAFF	TGTGCCACCAGCAGAGAATTGAACACTGAAGCTTTCTTT
TRBJ2-1	TRBV30	TRBD2	many	CAWSGAAGGPRNEQFF	TGTGCCTGGAGTGGGGCAGCGGGAGGGCCAAGAAATGAGCAGTTCTTC
TRBJ2-1	TRBV20-1	-	few	CSAEWGPPGNEQFF	TGCAGTGCAGAATGGGGCCCCCCGGGGAATGAGCAGTTCTTC
TRBJ2-7	TRBV20-1	-	many	CSARDPRSSVYEQYF	TGCAGTGCTAGAGATCCGAGGTCGTCGGTCTACGAGCAGTACTTC
TRBJ2-1	TRBV7-9	-	-	CAIQPTAISSYNEQFF	TGTGCCATCCAACCGACGGCGATAAGCTCCTACAATGAGCAGTTCTTC
TRBJ2-7	TRBV20-1	-	many	CSARFAELASYEQYF	TGCAGTGCTAGATTTGCGGAGTTAGCGTCATACGAGCAGTACTTC
TRBJ2-1	TRBV20-1	TRBD2	-	CSATRLARDGNEQFF	TGCAGTGCGACACGACTAGCGAGGGACGGGAATGAGCAGTTCTTC
TRBJ2-7	TRBV7-8	TRBD2	few	CASSLERLAGEPYEQYF	TGTGCCAGCAGCTTAGAACGTTTAGCGGGAGAACCCTACGAGCAGTACTTC
TRBJ1-5	TRBV28	-	many	CASSFAGISNQPQHF	TGTGCCAGCAGTTTCGCAGGGATTAGCAATCAGCCCCAGCATTTT
TRBJ2-7	TRBV18	TRBD1	many	CASSPLLDRAYEQYF	TGTGCCAGCTCACCGCTACTAGACAGGGCCTACGAGCAGTACTTC
TRBJ1-2	TRBV2	TRBD1	many	CASREQGPYGYTF	TGTGCCAGCAGGGAACAGGGGCCCTATGGCTACACCTTC
TRBJ2-1	TRBV29-1	-	few	CSAAGGSAGLSYNEQFF	TGCAGCGCTGCCGGTGGGAGTGCCGGGCTCTCCTACAATGAGCAGTTCTTC
TRBJ2-3	TRBV20-1	-	few	CSARGGGFPLTDTQYF	TGCAGTGCTAGGGGAGGCGGGTTTCCCCTCACAGATACGCAGTATTTT
TRBJ1-5	TRBV6-2/TRBV6-3	-	-	CASSYGRSNQPQHF	TGTGCCAGCAGTTATGGCCGTAGCAATCAGCCCCAGCATTTT
TRBJ2-3	TRBV7-2	-	many	CASSFRLSVDSRSDTQYF	TGTGCCAGCAGCTTCCGTTTATCGGTTGACAGTAGATCAGATACGCAGTATTTT
TRBJ2-1	TRBV20-1	TRBD2	many	CSASLGAGGNEQFF	TGCAGTGCTAGTCTGGGGGCGGGAGGCAATGAGCAGTTCTTC
TRBJ2-3	TRBV27	TRBD2	many	CASSALGFRTSGAPDTQYF	TGTGCCAGCAGCGCCCTGGGTTTCCGGACTAGCGGGGCCCCAGATACGCAGTATTTT
TRBJ2-4	TRBV7-2	-	few	CASSLNSINIQYF	TGTGCCAGCTCTCTGAACAGCATAAACATTCAGTACTTC
TRBJ2-7	TRBV10-3	TRBD2	many	CAIRAGGPDEQYF	TGTGCCATCAGAGCGGGAGGGCCGGACGAGCAGTACTTC
TRBJ1-3	TRBV28	-	-	CASSFEGNGNTIYF	TGTGCCAGCAGTTTCGAGGGGAACGGAAACACCATATATTTT
TRBJ2-3	TRBV20-1	TRBD1	many	CSAGAAERGRTDTQYF	TGCAGTGCTGGAGCGGCCGAGAGGGGGCGCACAGATACGCAGTATTTT
TRBJ1-4	TRBV3-1	-	-	CASSQVMIEKLFF	TGTGCCAGCAGCCAAGTAATGATCGAAAAACTGTTTTTT
TRBJ1-5	TRBV2	-	many	CASSEEINQPQHF	TGTGCCAGCAGTGAAGAAATCAATCAGCCCCAGCATTTT
TRBJ2-2	TRBV24-1	-	-	CATSDLSPTGELFF	TGTGCCACCAGTGATTTAAGCCCCACCGGGGAGCTGTTTTTT
TRBJ2-7	TRBV12-3/TRBV12-4	-	many	CASSNQDEQYF	TGTGCCAGCAGCAACCAGGACGAGCAGTACTTC
TRBJ2-1	TRBV4-2	TRBD2	-	CASSHPLAGGGINEQFF	TGTGCCAGCAGCCATCCACTAGCGGGAGGCGGTATCAATGAGCAGTTCTTC
TRBJ1-5	TRBV6-5	-	-	CASSYPGSTQHF	TGTGCCAGCAGTTACCCCGGTAGTACCCAGCATTTT
TRBJ2-7	TRBV5-1	-	many	CASSLVWAGTHEQYF	TGCGCCAGCAGCTTGGTGTGGGCGGGCACCCACGAGCAGTACTTC
TRBJ2-1	TRBV27	-	many	CASNEGGPYNEQFF	TGTGCCAGCAATGAGGGAGGCCCATACAATGAGCAGTTCTTC
TRBJ2-2	TRBV20-1	-	-	CSARARTRASGELFF	TGCAGTGCTAGAGCAAGGACACGGGCCAGCGGGGAGCTGTTTTTT
TRBJ1-4	TRBV28	-	-	CASSFGRDGGEKLFF	TGTGCCAGCAGTTTCGGCAGGGATGGGGGTGAAAAACTGTTTTTT
TRBJ1-1	TRBV20-1	-	few	CSASPGLNTEAFF	TGCAGTGCTAGCCCCGGGTTGAACACTGAAGCTTTCTTT
TRBJ2-5	TRBV5-1	TRBD2	-	CASSSTSGSYQETQYF	TGCGCCAGCAGCTCTACTAGCGGGAGTTACCAAGAGACCCAGTACTTC
TRBJ2-3	TRBV4-2	TRBD2	many	CASSPGLESADTQYF	TGTGCCAGCAGTCCCGGACTAGAAAGTGCAGATACGCAGTATTTT
TRBJ2-7	TRBV28	-	many	CASSGARGGYEQYF	TGTGCCAGCAGTGGGGCCAGGGGGGGTTACGAGCAGTACTTC
TRBJ1-5	TRBV2	TRBD1	many	CASSEVPGGGQPQHF	TGTGCCAGCAGTGAAGTTCCAGGGGGGGGACAGCCCCAGCATTTT
TRBJ2-3	TRBV7-2	-	many	CASVAGDTQYF	TGTGCCAGCGTCGCGGGAGATACGCAGTATTTT
TRBJ1-1	TRBV28	-	many	CASSLLHGRAFF	TGTGCCAGCAGTTTACTACATGGTAGGGCTTTCTTT
TRBJ1-5	TRBV6-2/TRBV6-3	-	-	CASRDVGAWRPQHF	TGTGCCAGCAGGGACGTTGGGGCCTGGAGGCCCCAGCATTTT
TRBJ1-1	TRBV28	-	many	CASKGWTEAFF	TGTGCCAGCAAAGGGTGGACTGAAGCTTTCTTT
TRBJ2-7	TRBV29-1	TRBD1	-	CSVGTGDGEQYF	TGCAGCGTCGGGACAGGGGATGGCGAGCAGTACTTC
TRBJ2-1	TRBV29-1	-	few	CSVEGILPASEQFF	TGCAGCGTTGAGGGGATACTACCAGCAAGCGAGCAGTTCTTC
TRBJ2-5	TRBV20-1	-	few	CSARDGKETQYF	TGCAGTGCTAGAGATGGAAAAGAGACCCAGTACTTC
TRBJ1-1	TRBV5-5	-	-	CASSLGSLINTEAFF	TGCGCCAGCAGCTTGGGCAGCCTAATAAACACTGAAGCTTTCTTT
TRBJ2-1	TRBV11-2	TRBD1	many	CASSWDRGYNEQFF	TGTGCCAGCAGCTGGGACAGGGGGTACAATGAGCAGTTCTTC
TRBJ2-3	TRBV5-1	-	-	CASSLGGGPDTQYF	TGCGCCAGCAGCTTGGGGGGTGGCCCAGATACGCAGTATTTT
TRBJ2-7	TRBV6-1	-	-	CASSGMDSATYEQYF	TGTGCCAGCAGTGGGATGGACAGCGCGACCTACGAGCAGTACTTC
TRBJ1-3	TRBV18	-	-	CASSPNGRGVDTIYF	TGTGCCAGCTCACCCAACGGGAGAGGAGTGGACACCATATATTTT
TRBJ2-7	TRBV4-3	-	-	CASSQEWTERGSYEQYF	TGCGCCAGCAGCCAAGAGTGGACAGAGAGAGGCTCCTACGAGCAGTACTTC
TRBJ2-1	TRBV10-1	TRBD2	-	CASSEAGVGNEQFF	TGCGCCAGCAGTGAGGCGGGAGTGGGAAATGAGCAGTTCTTC
TRBJ2-2	TRBV14	-	-	CASSSHSTNTGELFF	TGTGCCAGCAGCTCCCATTCTACGAACACCGGGGAGCTGTTTTTT
TRBJ2-7	TRBV20-1	-	-	CSARAGSGYEQYF	TGCAGTGCTAGAGCAGGGTCAGGCTACGAGCAGTACTTC
TRBJ1-1	TRBV20-1	-	few	CSASYEGIGTEAFF	TGCAGTGCTAGTTACGAGGGAATCGGCACTGAAGCTTTCTTT
TRBJ1-2	TRBV6-6	-	many	CASSYAPGTGDYGYTF	TGTGCCAGCAGTTACGCTCCCGGGACTGGAGACTATGGCTACACCTTC
TRBJ2-2	TRBV4-1	-	-	CASSHGASALNTGELFF	TGCGCCAGCAGCCACGGTGCAAGCGCACTGAACACCGGGGAGCTGTTTTTT
TRBJ2-7	TRBV9	TRBD2	-	CASSVGDGGAYEQYF	TGTGCCAGCAGCGTAGGGGACGGGGGGGCCTACGAGCAGTACTTC